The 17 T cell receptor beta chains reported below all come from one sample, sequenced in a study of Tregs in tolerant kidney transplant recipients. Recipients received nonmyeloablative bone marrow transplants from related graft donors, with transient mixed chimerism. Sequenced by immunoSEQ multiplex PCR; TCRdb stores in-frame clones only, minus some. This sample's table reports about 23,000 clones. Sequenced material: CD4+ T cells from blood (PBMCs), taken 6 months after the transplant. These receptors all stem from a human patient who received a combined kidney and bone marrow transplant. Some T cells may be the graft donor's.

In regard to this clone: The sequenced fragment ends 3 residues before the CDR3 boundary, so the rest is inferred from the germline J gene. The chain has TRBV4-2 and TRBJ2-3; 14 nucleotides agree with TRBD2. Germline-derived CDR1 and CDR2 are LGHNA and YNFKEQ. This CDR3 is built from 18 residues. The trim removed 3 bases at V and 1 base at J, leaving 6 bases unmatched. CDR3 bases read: TGTGCCAGCAGCCACGGGACTAGCGGGGGCCGGGGCACAGATACG. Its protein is CASSHGTSGGRGTDT. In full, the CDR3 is CASSHGTSGGRGTDTQYF.

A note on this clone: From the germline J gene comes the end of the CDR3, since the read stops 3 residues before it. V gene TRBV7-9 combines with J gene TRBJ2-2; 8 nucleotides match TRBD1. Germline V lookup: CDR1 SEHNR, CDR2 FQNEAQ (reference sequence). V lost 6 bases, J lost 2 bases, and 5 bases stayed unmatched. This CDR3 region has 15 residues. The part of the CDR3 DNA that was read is TGTGCCAGCAGGTCGGGACAGGACAACACCGGGGAG. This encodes CASRSGQDNTGE. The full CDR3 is CASRSGQDNTGELFF.

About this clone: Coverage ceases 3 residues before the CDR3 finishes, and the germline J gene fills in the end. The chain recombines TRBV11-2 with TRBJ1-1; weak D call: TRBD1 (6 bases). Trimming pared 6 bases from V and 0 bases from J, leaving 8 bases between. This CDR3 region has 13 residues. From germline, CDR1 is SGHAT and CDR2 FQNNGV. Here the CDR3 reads CASSSGVNTEAFF. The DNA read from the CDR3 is TGTGCCAGCAGTTCAGGGGTGAACACTGAA.

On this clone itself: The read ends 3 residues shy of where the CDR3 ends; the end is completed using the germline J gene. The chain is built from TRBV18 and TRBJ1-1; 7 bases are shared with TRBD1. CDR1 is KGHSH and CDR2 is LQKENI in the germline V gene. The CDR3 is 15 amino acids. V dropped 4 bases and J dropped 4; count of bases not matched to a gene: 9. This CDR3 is CASSLSTGEGTEAFF. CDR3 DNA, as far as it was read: TGTGCCAGCTCACTCTCTACAGGGGAGGGCACTGAA.

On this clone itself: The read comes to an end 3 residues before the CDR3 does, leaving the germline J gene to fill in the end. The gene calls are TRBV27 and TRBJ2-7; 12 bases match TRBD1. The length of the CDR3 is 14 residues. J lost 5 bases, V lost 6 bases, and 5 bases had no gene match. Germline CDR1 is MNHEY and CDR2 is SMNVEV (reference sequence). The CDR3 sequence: CASSPWDRGHEQYF. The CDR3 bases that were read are TGTGCCAGCAGCCCCTGGGACAGGGGGCACGAG.

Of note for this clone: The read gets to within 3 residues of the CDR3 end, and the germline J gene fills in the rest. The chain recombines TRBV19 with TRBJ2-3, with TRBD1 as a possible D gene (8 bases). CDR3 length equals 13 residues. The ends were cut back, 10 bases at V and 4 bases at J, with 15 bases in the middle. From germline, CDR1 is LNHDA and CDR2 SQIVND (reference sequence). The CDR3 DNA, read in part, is TGTGCCATCGGACAGGGAGGGGCAGATACG. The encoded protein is CAIGQGGADT. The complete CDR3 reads CAIGQGGADTQYF.

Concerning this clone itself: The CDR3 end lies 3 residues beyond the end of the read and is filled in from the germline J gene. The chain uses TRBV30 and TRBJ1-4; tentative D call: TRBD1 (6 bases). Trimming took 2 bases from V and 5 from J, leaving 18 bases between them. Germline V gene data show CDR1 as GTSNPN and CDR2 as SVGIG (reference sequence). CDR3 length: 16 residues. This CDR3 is CAWSPSLDRKNEKLFF. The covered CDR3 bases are TGTGCCTGGAGTCCGAGCCTGGACAGAAAGAATGAAAAA.

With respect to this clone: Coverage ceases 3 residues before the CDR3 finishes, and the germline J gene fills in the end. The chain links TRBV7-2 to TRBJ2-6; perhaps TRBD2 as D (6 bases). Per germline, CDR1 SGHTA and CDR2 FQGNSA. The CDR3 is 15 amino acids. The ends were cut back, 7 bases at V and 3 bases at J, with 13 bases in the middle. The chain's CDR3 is CASTLQEGGANVLTF. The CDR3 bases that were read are TGTGCCAGCACCCTTCAGGAGGGTGGGGCCAACGTC.

CDR3 region: CSARDAGTGGTEAFF. The CDR3 bases that were read are TGCAGTGCTAGAGACGCCGGAACAGGGGGGACTGAA. The chain combines TRBV20-1 with TRBJ1-1, with 8 bases identical to TRBD1. The read ends 3 residues shy of where the CDR3 ends; the end is completed using the germline J gene. The CDR3 is 15 residues long. The V gene end was trimmed by 0 bases and the J gene end by 5 bases; junction bases not matched to a gene: 8. Germline values: CDR1 DFQATT, CDR2 SNEGSKA (reference sequence).

The CDR3 protein is CSVEGDRGSEKLFF. Partial CDR3 DNA: TGCAGCGTTGAAGGGGACAGGGGGAGTGAAAAA. The V and J genes are TRBV29-1 and TRBJ1-4; 11 nucleotides line up with TRBD1. The DNA ends 3 residues before the CDR3 does, and the rest of the CDR3 is filled in from the germline J gene. The CDR3 runs 14 residues. CDR1 is SQVTM, CDR2 ANQGSEA, per germline. Trimming at V came to 1 base and at J to 7 bases, leaving 2 bases not matched to a gene.

The sequenced part of the CDR3 DNA is TGTGCCAGCAACCAAGCGGGAGGAGGTAACATT. Amino acid sequence: CASNQAGGGNI. The full CDR3 protein reads CASNQAGGGNIQYF. The chain employs TRBV7-2 and TRBJ2-4; 9 bases align to TRBD2. The read terminates 3 residues before the CDR3 end, so the remaining end is supplied by the germline J gene. V shed 7 bases and J 7 bases; nucleotides not matched to a gene: 8. This CDR3 comprises 14 residues. Germline CDR1 SGHTA, CDR2 FQGNSA.

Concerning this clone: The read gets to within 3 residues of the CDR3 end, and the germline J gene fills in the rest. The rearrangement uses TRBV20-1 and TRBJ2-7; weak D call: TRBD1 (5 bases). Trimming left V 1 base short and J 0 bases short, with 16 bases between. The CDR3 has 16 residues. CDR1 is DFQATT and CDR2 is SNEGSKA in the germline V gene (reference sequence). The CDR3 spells CSARGQSPLGSYEQYF. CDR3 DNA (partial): TGCAGTGCTAGAGGACAGTCCCCCCTTGGCTCCTACGAG.

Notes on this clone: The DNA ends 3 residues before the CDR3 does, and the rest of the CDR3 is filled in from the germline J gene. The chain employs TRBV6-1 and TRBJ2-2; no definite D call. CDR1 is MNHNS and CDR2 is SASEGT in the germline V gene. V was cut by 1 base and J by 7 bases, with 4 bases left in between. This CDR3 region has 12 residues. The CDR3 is CASSEVIGELFF. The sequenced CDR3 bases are TGTGCCAGCAGTGAAGTAATCGGGGAG.

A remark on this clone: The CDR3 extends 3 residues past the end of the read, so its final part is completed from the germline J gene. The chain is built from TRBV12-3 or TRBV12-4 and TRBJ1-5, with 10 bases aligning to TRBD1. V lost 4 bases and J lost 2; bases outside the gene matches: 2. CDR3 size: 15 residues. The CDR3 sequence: CASSSTGGGNQPQHF. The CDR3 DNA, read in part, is TGTGCCAGCAGTTCGACAGGGGGCGGCAATCAGCCC.

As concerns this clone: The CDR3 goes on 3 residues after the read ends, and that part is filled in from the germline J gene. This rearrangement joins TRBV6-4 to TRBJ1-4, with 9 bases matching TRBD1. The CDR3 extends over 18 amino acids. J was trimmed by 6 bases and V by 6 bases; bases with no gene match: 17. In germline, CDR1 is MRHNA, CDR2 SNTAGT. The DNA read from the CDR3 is TGTGCCAGCAGCGACGTTTCGTTGTTCGGGGACAGGGATGAAAAA. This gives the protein CASSDVSLFGDRDEK. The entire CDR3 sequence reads CASSDVSLFGDRDEKLFF.

The CDR3 DNA, read in part, is TGTGCCAGCAGCTTAAGTCGGGTTGGGGAGACC. Translating gives CASSLSRVGET. The complete CDR3 sequence is CASSLSRVGETQYF. The rearrangement joins TRBV7-2 to TRBJ2-5; D is uncertain. The observed sequence ends 3 residues before the CDR3 terminus, with the missing tail filled in from the germline J gene. Trimming pared 2 bases from V and 5 bases from J, leaving 12 bases between. In germline, CDR1 is SGHTA, CDR2 FQGNSA. This CDR3 has 14 amino acids. Variable domain in full (rest from reference TRBV7-2 and TRBJ2-5): GAGVSQSPSNKVTEKGKDVELRCDPISGHTALYWYRQSLGQGLEFLIYFQGNSAPDKSGLPSDRFSAERTGGSVSTLTIQRTQQEDSAVYLCASSLSRVGETQYFGPGTRLLVL.

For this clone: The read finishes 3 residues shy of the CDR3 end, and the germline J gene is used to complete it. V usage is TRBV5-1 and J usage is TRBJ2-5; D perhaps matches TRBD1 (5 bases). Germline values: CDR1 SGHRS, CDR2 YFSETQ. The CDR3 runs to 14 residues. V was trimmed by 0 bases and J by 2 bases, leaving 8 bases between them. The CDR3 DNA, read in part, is TGCGCCAGCAGCTTGGGGGGCGGTCAAGAGACC. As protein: CASSLGGGQET. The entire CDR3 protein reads CASSLGGGQETQYF. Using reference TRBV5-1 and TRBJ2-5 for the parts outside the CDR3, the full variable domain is KAGVTQTPRYLIKTRGQQVTLSCSPISGHRSVSWYQQTPGQGLQFLFEYFSETQRNKGNFPGRFSGRQFSNSRSEMNVSTLELGDSALYLCASSLGGGQETQYFGPGTRLLVL.